The 26 T cell receptor beta chains presented below share a single source sample, sequenced in a study of blood T cell repertoires in COVID-19. Libraries were prepared by immunoSEQ multiplex PCR; TCRdb keeps only in-frame clonotypes and omits some of them. Here the sample spans about 210,000 clones, 80% being singletons. What was sequenced was PBMCs or T cells enriched from blood (not recorded which). These receptors were taken from a man under 40 with acute COVID-19.

The rearrangement joins TRBV7-7 to TRBJ2-2; possible D gene TRBD1, 5 bases. The CDR3 covers 14 residues. The V gene's germline CDR1 is SSHAT and CDR2 FNYEAQ (reference sequence). Trimming removed 0 bases from V and 6 bases from J, with 8 bases in between. The CDR3 reads CASSLALQAGELFF. Here the CDR3 DNA reads TGTGCCAGCAGCTTAGCCCTACAGGCCGGGGAGCTGTTTTTT.

This clone turned up a few times. Different DNA sequences within this sample yield the same CDR3. The chain recombines TRBV5-1 with TRBJ1-2; 7 bases fit TRBD1. Unmatched junction bases numbered 1, after V lost 0 bases and J lost 8 bases. Per germline, CDR1 SGHRS and CDR2 YFSETQ. The CDR3 is 12 amino acids. The CDR3 sequence: CASSLGQGGYTF. CDR3 sequence (DNA): TGCGCCAGCAGCTTGGGACAGGGAGGCTACACCTTC.

The J gene is TRBJ2-7, the V gene TRBV18; 7 bases match TRBD2. Trimming at V came to 4 bases and at J to 5 bases, leaving 5 bases not matched to a gene. The CDR3 is 13 amino acids. Germline-derived CDR1 and CDR2 are KGHSH and LQKENI. The CDR3 loop reads CASSRTAGDEQYF. CDR3 coding DNA: TGTGCCAGCTCACGGACCGCGGGGGACGAGCAGTACTTC.

The rearrangement joins TRBV28 to TRBJ1-4; D unresolved. The CDR3 is 12 amino acids. V dropped 5 bases and J dropped 4 bases, with 5 bases sitting between them. Germline V CDR1 and CDR2: MDHEN, SYDVKM. The CDR3 spells CASSTLNEKLFF. In DNA form, the CDR3 reads TGTGCCAGCAGTACTCTTAATGAAAAACTGTTTTTT. The complete variable domain, with remaining parts taken from reference TRBV28 and TRBJ1-4, reads DVKVTQSSRYLVKRTGEKVFLECVQDMDHENMFWYRQDPGLGLRLIYFSYDVKMKEKGDIPEGYSVSREKKERFSLILESASTNQTSMYLCASSTLNEKLFFGSGTQLSVL.

The chain has TRBV6-5 and TRBJ2-5; maybe TRBD1 (6 bases). Germline CDR1 and CDR2: MNHEY and SVGAGI. The CDR3 has 13 amino acids. The CDR3: CATGQPYQETQYF. CDR3 nucleotides: TGTGCTACCGGACAGCCATACCAAGAGACCCAGTACTTC.

The V call is TRBV6-5, the J call TRBJ2-3; 13 bases line up with TRBD2. CDR3 size: 13 residues. The germline V gene encodes CDR1 MNHEY and CDR2 SVGAGI. V shed 6 bases, J shed 13 bases, and the junction held 7 bases outside the gene matches. CDR3 in DNA: TGTGCCAGCAGGCAAGGACTAGCGGGGGTGGAGTATTTT. Translation: CASRQGLAGVEYF.

This chain connects TRBV5-1 to TRBJ1-1; 10 positions agree with TRBD1. This CDR3 region has 15 residues. The junction had 8 bases not matched to a gene; V was cut back by 4 bases and J by 5 bases. Per germline, CDR1 SGHRS and CDR2 YFSETQ. The CDR3 nucleotides are TGCGCCAGCAGCGGGGACAGGGGAAGGATAACTGAAGCTTTCTTT. This encodes CASSGDRGRITEAFF. The full variable domain, its missing parts supplied by reference TRBV5-1 and TRBJ1-1, is KAGVTQTPRYLIKTRGQQVTLSCSPISGHRSVSWYQQTPGQGLQFLFEYFSETQRNKGNFPGRFSGRQFSNSRSEMNVSTLELGDSALYLCASSGDRGRITEAFFGQGTRLTVV.

The gene calls are TRBV7-9 and TRBJ2-3; D not resolved. This CDR3 is built from 14 residues. Per the germline V gene, CDR1 is SEHNR and CDR2 is FQNEAQ (reference sequence). Deletions cut 5 bases from V and 2 bases from J, with 11 bases between. This CDR3 is CASSIQEITDTQYF. In DNA, the CDR3 is TGTGCCAGCAGCATACAAGAAATCACAGATACGCAGTATTTT.

V usage is TRBV5-1 and J usage is TRBJ2-3, with D possibly matching TRBD2 (6 bases). This CDR3 is 16 amino acids long. V was pared by 1 base and J by 0 bases, with 12 bases between. The germline CDR1 and CDR2 sequences are SGHRS and YFSETQ. CDR3 DNA: TGCGCCAGCAGCTTGTCTCAGGGACTCAGCACAGATACGCAGTATTTT. This codes for CASSLSQGLSTDTQYF. The full variable domain, in which reference TRBV5-1 and TRBJ2-3 provide the parts outside the CDR3, is KAGVTQTPRYLIKTRGQQVTLSCSPISGHRSVSWYQQTPGQGLQFLFEYFSETQRNKGNFPGRFSGRQFSNSRSEMNVSTLELGDSALYLCASSLSQGLSTDTQYFGPGTRLTVL.

In this sample, this clone turned up a few times. The gene calls are TRBV27 and TRBJ2-2; D is possibly TRBD2 (6 bases). This CDR3 contains 14 residues. Trimming stripped 6 bases from V and 6 bases from J, with 14 bases between. Per the germline V gene, CDR1 is MNHEY and CDR2 is SMNVEV (reference sequence). The CDR3 DNA is TGTGCCAGCAGCTCGGGACTCCGGCCCGGGGAGCTGTTTTTT. This codes for CASSSGLRPGELFF.

The V and J genes are TRBV12-3 or TRBV12-4 and TRBJ1-6; 11 nucleotides match TRBD1. This CDR3 spans 13 amino acids. V lost 6 bases, J lost 11 bases, and 3 bases stayed unmatched. CDR3 sequence: CASRGDRGTPLHF. The CDR3 nucleotides are TGTGCCAGCAGAGGGGACAGGGGGACACCCCTCCACTTT.

The chain is built from TRBV3-1 (or the pseudogene TRBV3-2) and TRBJ2-5, with TRBD1 identical over 7 bases. Per germline, CDR1 LGHDT and CDR2 YNNKEL (reference sequence). With V trimmed by 3 bases and J by 5 bases, 9 bases remained unmatched. This CDR3 has 15 residues. This chain's CDR3 is CASSHTGEWLETQYF. The CDR3, as DNA: TGTGCCAGCAGCCATACAGGGGAATGGTTGGAGACCCAGTACTTC.

This clone appeared a single time. The gene calls are TRBV7-6 and TRBJ2-1, with 11 bases fitting TRBD2. CDR3 length: 16 amino acids. Germline CDR1 reads SGHVS; CDR2 reads FNYEAQ. V lost 4 bases and J lost 10; bases outside the gene matches: 12. The CDR3 DNA follows: TGTGCCAGCAGCTCAATCCTAGCGGGGGGAACCAGAGAGCAGTTCTTC. It codes for CASSSILAGGTREQFF.

This chain uses TRBV5-5 with TRBJ2-7, with D perhaps TRBD1 (5 bases). The CDR3 is 14 amino acids. Germline lookup yields CDR1 SGHKS and CDR2 YYEKEE (reference sequence). Trimming took off 0 bases at V and 4 bases at J, with 11 bases between the two ends. The CDR3: CASSLGQFLYEQYF. The CDR3 DNA reads TGTGCCAGCAGCTTGGGACAGTTCTTGTACGAGCAGTACTTC.

This clone has just a few counts. The chain links TRBV5-1 to TRBJ2-2, with 10 bases lining up with TRBD2. CDR3 length: 15 residues. V shed 3 bases and J 5 bases; nucleotides not matched to a gene: 4. Germline loops: CDR1 SGHRS, CDR2 YFSETQ. CDR3 protein: CASSYSGGETGELFF. CDR3 coding DNA: TGCGCCAGCAGCTACAGCGGGGGGGAGACCGGGGAGCTGTTTTTT.

The chain recombines TRBV12-3 or TRBV12-4 with TRBJ1-3, with 10 bases fitting TRBD1. V shed 6 bases and J 15 bases; nucleotides not matched to a gene: 8. This CDR3 is 12 amino acids long. CDR3: CASSRTGTGEYF. CDR3 bases: TGTGCCAGCAGCCGAACCGGGACAGGGGAATATTTT.

This chain joins TRBV5-4 and TRBJ2-7; TRBD2 matches at 10 bases. J was trimmed by 2 bases and V by 0 bases; bases with no gene match: 8. Germline V gene data show CDR1 as SGHNT and CDR2 as YYREEE (reference sequence). The CDR3 is 17 residues long. The CDR3 DNA reads as TGTGCCAGCAGCTTGGAGATTAGCGGGGGGTCGACCTACGAGCAGTACTTC. Its protein product is CASSLEISGGSTYEQYF.

On this clone: The sample carries other DNA sequences with the same CDR3. This chain uses TRBV30 with TRBJ2-5; 9 bases are shared with TRBD1. The CDR3 covers 12 residues. CDR1 and CDR2 (germline): GTSNPN, SVGIG (reference sequence). The ends lost 5 bases at V and 2 bases at J; junction bases unmatched: 0. The CDR3 DNA sequence: TGTGCCTGGGACAGGGGGCAAGAGACCCAGTACTTC. Residues: CAWDRGQETQYF.

The J gene is TRBJ1-3, the V gene TRBV4-1; maybe TRBD1 (6 bases). This CDR3 has 17 residues. Germline CDR1 is MGHRA and CDR2 is YSYEKL. The V gene lost 0 bases and the J gene lost 4 bases, with 16 bases spanning the gap. DNA of the CDR3: TGCGCCAGCAGCCAAGAAGTTACCAGGGGTTCAGGAAACACCATATATTTT. This sequence encodes CASSQEVTRGSGNTIYF.

The rearrangement joins TRBV12-3 or TRBV12-4 to TRBJ1-1; weak D call: TRBD1 (6 bases). Trimming stripped 3 bases from V and 4 bases from J, with 9 bases between. The CDR3 spans 13 residues. The CDR3 nucleotides read TGTGCCAGCAGTTTGGACAGATCCACTGAAGCTTTCTTT. It codes for CASSLDRSTEAFF.

The V and J genes are TRBV3-1 (or the pseudogene TRBV3-2) and TRBJ1-1, with a tentative D call TRBD1 (5 bases). Germline V gives CDR1 LGHDT, CDR2 YNNKEL (reference sequence). V lost 1 base and J 0 bases, leaving 9 bases between the germline ends. The CDR3 runs to 15 residues. The CDR3 sequence is CASSQGQIMNTEAFF. DNA of the CDR3: TGTGCCAGCAGCCAAGGACAGATAATGAACACTGAAGCTTTCTTT.

This chain links TRBV4-1 with TRBJ2-7; 9 nucleotides line up with TRBD2. The germline V gene has CDR1 MGHRA and CDR2 YSYEKL. Trimming cost V 3 bases and J 5 bases; bases outside gene matches: 11. The CDR3 consists of 16 residues. The CDR3 region is CASSQTSGLVGHEQYF. CDR3 sequence (DNA): TGCGCCAGCAGCCAGACTAGCGGCCTAGTGGGCCACGAGCAGTACTTC.

The rearrangement links TRBV6-5 to TRBJ1-2, with D possibly being TRBD1 (6 bases). The germline V gene has CDR1 MNHEY and CDR2 SVGAGI. The CDR3 consists of 15 residues. Trimming pared 4 bases from V and 0 bases from J, leaving 12 bases between. The DNA of the CDR3 is TGTGCCAGCAGTTCGGGCAGGGGAGCTAACTATGGCTACACCTTC. It is translated as CASSSGRGANYGYTF.

The rearrangement uses TRBV30 and TRBJ1-4, with TRBD1 matching 7 bases. The CDR3 sequence is 14 residues long. Germline trimming cut 3 bases from V and 7 bases from J; bases unmatched to any gene: 8. Germline-derived CDR1 and CDR2 are GTSNPN and SVGIG (reference sequence). In DNA, the CDR3 is TGTGCCTGGAGAAGAGGGGGCAAGGGTGAAAAACTGTTTTTT. As protein: CAWRRGGKGEKLFF.

CDR3 bases: TGTGCCAGCGTCGGGAAGTGGGATCAGCCCCAGCATTTT. Translation gives CASVGKWDQPQHF. The chain has TRBV2 and TRBJ1-5; no firm D call. Germline V lookup: CDR1 SNHLY, CDR2 FYNNEI. The CDR3 length is 13 residues. Trimming shortened V by 8 bases and J by 5 bases, and 13 bases separated the two germline ends.

This clone appeared once. The chain employs TRBV3-1 (or the pseudogene TRBV3-2) and TRBJ1-6; no clear D gene. V shed 4 bases and J shed 5 bases, with 15 bases lying between them. The CDR3 is 16 residues long. Per the germline V gene, CDR1 is LGHDT and CDR2 is YNNKEL (reference sequence). In DNA form, the CDR3 reads TGTGCCAGCAGCCCTCGACAAGGGAGCCATAATTCACCCCTCCACTTT. Protein: CASSPRQGSHNSPLHF.